This T cell receptor beta chain derives from a study of blood T cell repertoires in COVID-19. Study in general: Researchers got acute and convalescent COVID-19 samples from the United States, Italy and Spain. PBMCs, B-cell-depleted T cells, or T cells provided the cDNA or gDNA that made up the material.

In the original analysis: Reference gene primers were amplified, and this amplification served to estimate nucleated cell counts. This table comes from immunoSEQ multiplex PCR, and its TCRdb copy is limited to in-frame clones, with some not included. The DNA gave D and trimming, while V, J and clone size come from that table. The top ten hold roughly 1.5% of the sample, which has 95,000 to 120,000 clones, around 85% seen once. V was shortened by 3 bases and J by 3 bases, with 3 bases between the two germline ends. The CDR3 sequence is 12 residues long. Looked up from germline, CDR1 is LGHDT and CDR2 is YNNKEL (reference sequence). This clone was seen a handful of times.

This TCR was recovered from a man over 45 with acute or convalescent COVID-19. The sample was peripheral blood. V and J are TRBV3-1 (or the pseudogene TRBV3-2) and TRBJ1-3; D not certain. In DNA, the CDR3 is TGTGCCAGCAGCCAGAGTGGAAACACCATATATTTT. It yields the protein CASSQSGNTIYF.